The 14 T cell receptor beta chains given below trace back to one sample, sequenced in a study of brain T cells in children with intractable seizures. Method: immunoSEQ multiplex PCR; TCRdb's copy keeps in-frame clones and lacks some. The sample lists under 400,000 clones, roughly 92% occurring once. Time point: blood from clinic visit 5 months post-surgery; TSC patient then seizure free. The specimen was peripheral blood, collected less than 6 months after surgery. The origin of the receptors is a boy younger than two with tuberous sclerosis and intractable seizures.

The J gene is TRBJ1-1, the V gene TRBV29-1, with D unresolved. V dropped 4 bases and J dropped 1 base, with 16 bases sitting between them. The CDR3 is 15 residues long. CDR1 and CDR2 (germline): SQVTM, ANQGSEA. The CDR3 loop reads CSVVVSMIENTEAFF. The CDR3 DNA follows: TGCAGCGTTGTAGTTTCAATGATCGAGAACACTGAAGCTTTCTTT.

The chain combines TRBV6-5 with TRBJ1-4; D unresolved. CDR3 size: 15 residues. CDR1 and CDR2 (germline): MNHEY, SVGAGI. V was cut by 6 bases and J by 0 bases, with 11 bases left in between. CDR3: CASRLTHATNEKLFF. The CDR3 nucleotides are TGTGCCAGCAGGTTGACTCATGCAACTAATGAAAAACTGTTTTTT.

The CDR3 loop is CASHGLADSADEQYF. The CDR3 nucleotides read TGTGCCAGCCATGGGCTAGCGGATTCGGCGGACGAGCAGTACTTC. The rearrangement links TRBV2 to TRBJ2-7, with 7 bases matching TRBD2. Trimming at V came to 8 bases and at J to 5 bases, leaving 15 bases not matched to a gene. The CDR3 is 15 amino acids. Germline V gene lookup returns CDR1 SNHLY and CDR2 FYNNEI.

The rearrangement links TRBV20-1 to TRBJ1-1; D remains ambiguous. The CDR3 consists of 13 residues. The V end was cut by 3 bases, the J end by 3 bases, with 11 bases between. Germline V CDR1 and CDR2: DFQATT, SNEGSKA (reference sequence). The DNA for the CDR3 is TGCAGTGCTAGTGGGAGGCCGGACACTGAAGCTTTCTTT. Protein product: CSASGRPDTEAFF.

This chain joins TRBV18 and TRBJ1-6, with a possible D match to TRBD1 (6 bases). CDR1 is KGHSH, CDR2 LQKENI, per germline. This CDR3 is 13 amino acids long. V dropped 3 bases and J dropped 8 bases, with 8 bases sitting between them. CDR3 coding DNA: TGTGCCAGCTCACCGGACAGCGATTCACCCCTCCACTTT. It encodes CASSPDSDSPLHF.

Only one count was recorded for this clone. CDR3 loop: CASSPDGTRNEKLFF. Written as DNA, the CDR3 is TGTGCCAGCTCACCAGACGGGACAAGAAATGAAAAACTGTTTTTT. This chain joins TRBV18 and TRBJ1-4; tentatively, D is TRBD1 (6 bases). This CDR3 has 15 amino acids. Germline lookup yields CDR1 KGHSH and CDR2 LQKENI. V was trimmed by 2 bases and J by 5 bases, leaving 12 bases between them. The whole variable domain, filled in from reference TRBV18 and TRBJ1-4, reads NAGVMQNPRHLVRRRGQEARLRCSPMKGHSHVYWYRQLPEEGLKFMVYLQKENIIDESGMPKERFSAEFPKEGPSILRIQQVVRGDSAAYFCASSPDGTRNEKLFFGSGTQLSVL.

The rearrangement joins TRBV14 to TRBJ2-1; 9 positions match TRBD2. The CDR3 runs 15 residues. Trimming cost V 4 bases and J 7 bases; bases outside gene matches: 8. From germline, CDR1 is SGHDN and CDR2 FVKESK. CDR3 amino acids: CASSPIAGELNEQFF. The CDR3 coding sequence is TGTGCCAGCAGCCCAATAGCGGGAGAGCTAAATGAGCAGTTCTTC.

The rearrangement links TRBV27 to TRBJ1-1; D is unclear. V was cut by 3 bases and J by 2 bases, with 13 bases left in between. The germline gives CDR1 MNHEY, CDR2 SMNVEV (reference sequence). The CDR3 covers 15 residues. For the CDR3, the DNA is TGTGCCAGCAGTTTCTCTGGGCAACCTAACACTGAAGCTTTCTTT. Translation gives CASSFSGQPNTEAFF.

The J gene is TRBJ2-1, the V gene TRBV28, with TRBD1 matching 8 bases. The length of the CDR3 is 16 residues. V shed 4 bases, J shed 0 bases, and the junction held 5 bases outside the gene matches. CDR1 and CDR2 from the germline V gene are MDHEN and SYDVKM. The CDR3 sequence is CASSSDRGISYNEQFF. The CDR3 DNA is TGTGCCAGCAGTTCAGACAGGGGAATCTCCTACAATGAGCAGTTCTTC.

The chain carries TRBV9 and TRBJ2-7; 8 bases line up with TRBD2. This CDR3 has 13 amino acids. The J segment lost 3 bases and the V segment lost 4 bases, leaving 3 bases of the junction unmatched. In germline, CDR1 is SGDLS, CDR2 YYNGEE. The CDR3 bases are TGTGCCAGCAGCACTGGGACTAGCTACGAGCAGTACTTC. Translating gives CASSTGTSYEQYF.

V is TRBV29-1 and J is TRBJ2-5, with D maybe TRBD2 (6 bases). Germline CDR1 and CDR2: SQVTM and ANQGSEA. The ends were cut back, 6 bases at V and 3 bases at J, with 14 bases in the middle. The CDR3 is made up of 13 amino acids. CDR3 residues: CSVDTGTEETQYF. In nucleotides, the CDR3 is TGCAGCGTCGATACCGGGACTGAAGAGACCCAGTACTTC.

V gene TRBV4-1 combines with J gene TRBJ2-2, with D perhaps TRBD1 (5 bases). CDR1 is MGHRA, CDR2 YSYEKL, per germline. With 1 base removed from V and 8 bases from J, the gap between germline ends came to 8 bases. This CDR3 region has 13 residues. CDR3 sequence reads: CASSQVGVGELFF. CDR3 sequence (DNA): TGCGCCAGCAGCCAAGTAGGGGTTGGGGAGCTGTTTTTT.

V usage is TRBV24-1 and J usage is TRBJ2-3; D call uncertain. The CDR3 runs 12 residues. V lost 8 bases and J lost 4, with 9 bases in between. Germline lookup yields CDR1 KGHDR and CDR2 SFDVKD. CDR3 bases: TGTGCCACCACGTTAGGCCCAGATACGCAGTATTTT. Protein sequence: CATTLGPDTQYF.

This clone was seen only once. The chain is built from TRBV3-1 (or the pseudogene TRBV3-2) and TRBJ1-6; 7 bases match TRBD1. This CDR3 region has 16 residues. Germline CDR1 is LGHDT and CDR2 is YNNKEL (reference sequence). Losses at the gene ends were 1 base for V and 6 bases for J; bases not matched to a gene: 6. CDR3 in amino acids: CASSQVGGASNSPLHF. Written as DNA, the CDR3 is TGTGCCAGCAGCCAAGTAGGGGGCGCGTCTAATTCACCCCTCCACTTT.